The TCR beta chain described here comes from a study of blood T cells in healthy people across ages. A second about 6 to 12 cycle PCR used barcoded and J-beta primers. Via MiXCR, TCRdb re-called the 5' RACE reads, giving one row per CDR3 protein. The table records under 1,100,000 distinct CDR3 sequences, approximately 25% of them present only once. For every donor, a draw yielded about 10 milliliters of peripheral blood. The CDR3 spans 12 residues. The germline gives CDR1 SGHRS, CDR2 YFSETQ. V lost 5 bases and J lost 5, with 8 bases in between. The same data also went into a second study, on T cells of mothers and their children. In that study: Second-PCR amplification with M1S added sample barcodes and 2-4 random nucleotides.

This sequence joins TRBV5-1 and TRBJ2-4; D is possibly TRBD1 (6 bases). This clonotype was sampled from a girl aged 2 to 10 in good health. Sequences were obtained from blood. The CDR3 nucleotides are TGCGCCAGCAGAGCAGGGGAAAACATTCAGTACTTC. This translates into CASRAGENIQYF.